This T cell receptor (beta chain) derives from a study of blood T cell repertoires in COVID-19. Study context: Specimens from acute and convalescent COVID-19 originated in the United States, Italy and Spain. T cells, B-cell-depleted T cells, or PBMCs provided the cDNA or gDNA that served as material.

The method was immunoSEQ multiplex PCR; TCRdb's version includes in-frame clones alone and lacks a portion of them. The sample lists just under 350,000 clones, 87% occurring once. Seattle researchers signed up patients amid active infection and tracked them longitudinally. Germline CDR1 reads SGHTA; CDR2 reads FQGNSA. V shed 4 bases and J 5 bases; nucleotides not matched to a gene: 7. This CDR3 region has 16 residues. The sample consisted of peripheral blood. This clonotype originated in a woman in her 50s with COVID-19, enrolled during active disease. The rearrangement uses TRBV7-2 and TRBJ2-2; TRBD2 aligns across 10 bases. In DNA, the CDR3 is TGTGCCAGCAGCTCTAGCGGGAGAATGAGGACCGGGGAGCTGTTTTTT. This codes for CASSSSGRMRTGELFF.